A single sample is the source of the 27 T cell receptor beta chains below, sequenced in a study of blood T cells in healthy people across ages. Together with a sample-barcoded 5' primer, a J-beta primer mix was included in a second PCR lasting about 7 to 11 cycles. TCRdb analysed the 5' RACE reads with MiXCR anew, one entry per CDR3 protein. Seen here are some 670,000 distinct CDR3 sequences, approximately 52% observed once, and the top ten hold roughly 14%. The sequencing input was blood. The receptors here all came from a woman of 80 years or more in good health.

Concerning this clonotype itself: This may arise from a read error, as a much more abundant clone is one base away. The CDR3 sequence: CSSSLDPGANVLTF. DNA of the CDR3: TGTTCCAGCAGCTTAGATCCTGGGGCCAACGTCCTGACTTTC. The V gene is TRBV7-9, the J gene TRBJ2-6; no definite D call. This CDR3 spans 14 amino acids. CDR1 is SEHNR and CDR2 is FQNEAQ in the germline V gene (reference sequence).

This clonotype was seen at least ten times. The chain employs TRBV7-8 and TRBJ2-5, with TRBD2 identical over 11 bases. The CDR3 loop spans 15 amino acids. Germline V gene lookup returns CDR1 SGHVS and CDR2 FQNEAQ. V gave up 7 bases and J gave up 5 bases; unmatched junction bases: 9. The CDR3 coding sequence is TGTGCCAGCACGGGATTAGCGGGAGGGATGGAGACCCAGTACTTC. Amino acid sequence: CASTGLAGGMETQYF.

This CDR3 reads CASSEEAGAKNIQYF. The CDR3 DNA reads TGTGCCAGCAGTGAAGAAGCAGGAGCCAAAAACATTCAGTACTTC. V is TRBV25-1 and J is TRBJ2-4; unclear D gene. V was cut by 2 bases and J by 0 bases, with 8 bases left in between. This CDR3 region has 15 residues. Germline CDR1 reads MGHDK; CDR2 reads SYGVNS.

V is TRBV3-1 and J is TRBJ1-5, with a tentative D call TRBD1 (5 bases). The V gene's germline CDR1 is LGHDT and CDR2 YNNKEL (reference sequence). V was trimmed by 1 base and J by 9 bases, leaving 16 bases between them. CDR3 length: 15 residues. CDR3 DNA sequence: TGTGCCAGCAGCCAAGGGGGCGGCTATTCACGGCCCCAGCATTTT. Its translation is CASSQGGGYSRPQHF. Together with reference TRBV3-1 and TRBJ1-5, the CDR3 gives the full variable domain: DTAVSQTPKYLVTQMGNDKSIKCEQNLGHDTMYWYKQDSKKFLKIMFSYNNKELIINETVPNRFSPKSPDKAHLNLHINSLELGDSAVYFCASSQGGGYSRPQHFGDGTRLSIL.

The rearrangement links TRBV14 to TRBJ1-2, with D unresolved. V was shortened by 0 bases and J by 3 bases, with 5 bases between the two germline ends. Germline V CDR1 and CDR2: SGHDN, FVKESK. This CDR3 region has 13 residues. For the CDR3, the DNA is TGTGCCAGCAGCCAAGATGGCTACTATGGCTACACCTTC. It translates to CASSQDGYYGYTF.

Ten or more counts support this clonotype. The V and J genes are TRBV7-2 and TRBJ1-5, with 9 nucleotides matching TRBD1. With 2 bases clipped from V and 2 bases from J, the junction kept 1 base outside the gene matches. Per germline, CDR1 SGHTA and CDR2 FQGNSA. This CDR3 comprises 15 residues. CDR3: CASSLRTGGNQPQHF. For the CDR3, the DNA is TGTGCCAGCAGCTTACGGACAGGGGGCAATCAGCCCCAGCATTTT.

This clonotype was detected only once. The chain uses TRBV3-1 and TRBJ2-5, with D tentatively TRBD2 (5 bases). The CDR3 consists of 14 residues. The V end was cut by 1 base, the J end by 4 bases, with 10 bases between. Germline loops: CDR1 LGHDT, CDR2 YNNKEL (reference sequence). The chain's CDR3 is CASSQGAVGETQYF. The CDR3 DNA is TGTGCCAGCAGCCAAGGAGCGGTAGGAGAGACCCAGTACTTC.

This chain links TRBV25-1 with TRBJ2-5, with 9 bases aligning to TRBD1. The CDR3 totals 19 residues. CDR1 and CDR2 from the germline V gene are MGHDK and SYGVNS. After removal of 0 bases from V and 1 base from J, the junction contained 12 bases not matched to a gene. CDR3 residues: CASSEYVTGGAKSQETQYF. The CDR3 bases are TGTGCCAGCAGTGAATACGTCACAGGGGGCGCGAAAAGCCAAGAGACCCAGTACTTC.

This clonotype was detected many times. The rearrangement uses TRBV7-3 and TRBJ1-2, with D possibly being TRBD1 (5 bases). The CDR3 totals 15 residues. The germline CDR1 and CDR2 sequences are SGHTA and FQGTGA. With 2 bases removed from V and 3 bases from J, the gap between germline ends came to 13 bases. CDR3 sequence (DNA): TGTGCCAGCAGCTTAGACGACAGTAATTACTATGGCTACACCTTC. It codes for CASSLDDSNYYGYTF. The entire variable domain, with the rest obtained from reference TRBV7-3 and TRBJ1-2, is as follows: GAGVSQTPSNKVTEKGKYVELRCDPISGHTALYWYRQSLGQGPEFLIYFQGTGAADDSGLPNDRFFAVRPEGSVSTLKIQRTERGDSAVYLCASSLDDSNYYGYTFGSGTRLTVV.

With respect to this clonotype: Given a much more abundant clone one base away, this may be a read error. The J gene is TRBJ2-7, the V gene TRBV29-1; possibly TRBD2 for D (6 bases). The ends were cut back, 3 bases at V and 7 bases at J, with 16 bases in the middle. The CDR3 length is 13 residues. Per germline, CDR1 SQVTM and CDR2 ANQGSEA. Here the CDR3 reads CSVDPPGRGEQYF. The DNA for the CDR3 is TGCAGCGTTGATCCGCCAGGTCGGGGGGAGCAGTACTTC.

J is TRBJ2-1 and V is TRBV19; no definite D call. The germline gives CDR1 LNHDA, CDR2 SQIVND (reference sequence). CDR3 length equals 15 residues. V gave up 2 bases and J gave up 5 bases, with 13 bases separating them. In DNA, the CDR3 is TGTGCCAGTAGTATAAAGGTAAACCCTCACAATGAGCAGTTCTTC. This codes for CASSIKVNPHNEQFF.

The V and J genes are TRBV29-1 and TRBJ2-7, with D possibly matching TRBD1 (6 bases). CDR3 length equals 14 residues. In germline, CDR1 is SQVTM, CDR2 ANQGSEA. V lost 5 bases and J 1 base, leaving 15 bases between the germline ends. For the CDR3, the DNA is TGCAGCGTTATCGCCGGGACAAATTCCTACGAGCAGTACTTC. Residues: CSVIAGTNSYEQYF.

This clonotype was detected only a few times. With a much larger clone just one base away, this may be a read error. The chain employs TRBV5-1 and TRBJ2-3; 8 nucleotides agree with TRBD1. The CDR3 loop spans 16 amino acids. Germline V gene sequence: CDR1 SGHRS, CDR2 YFSETQ. The CDR3 spells CAGSLAGQGFGDTQYF. As DNA, the CDR3 is TGCGCCGGCAGCTTGGCCGGACAGGGCTTTGGTGATACGCAGTATTTT.

As regards this clonotype: Given a much more abundant clone one base away, this may be a read error. The gene calls are TRBV7-2 and TRBJ2-3; 7 bases agree with TRBD1. V lost 5 bases and J lost 4; bases outside the gene matches: 9. The CDR3 contains 15 residues. Germline V gives CDR1 SGHTA, CDR2 FQGNSA. The CDR3 sequence: CASSPRGYYADTQYF. The CDR3 DNA reads as TGTGCCAGCAGCCCCAGGGGGTACTACGCAGATACGCAGTATTTT.

This clonotype was counted a few times. V gene TRBV4-1 combines with J gene TRBJ2-2; 7 bases line up with TRBD1. Germline loops: CDR1 MGHRA, CDR2 YSYEKL. The CDR3 is 15 amino acids. V lost 1 base to trimming and J lost 4 bases; unmatched junction nucleotides: 3. The DNA for the CDR3 is TGCGCCAGCAGCCAAGGACAGGGCCCCACCGGGGAGCTGTTTTTT. It specifies CASSQGQGPTGELFF.

Concerning this clonotype: A read error may explain this, as a much larger clone is one base away. The chain is built from TRBV28 and TRBJ2-5; 7 nucleotides agree with TRBD1. Germline lookup yields CDR1 MDHEN and CDR2 SYDVKM. The CDR3 runs to 13 residues. The trim removed 6 bases at V and 11 bases at J, leaving 12 bases unmatched. The chain's CDR3 is CASRLQGSYKQYF. Written as DNA, the CDR3 is TGTGCCAGCAGATTACAGGGGAGTTACAAGCAGTACTTC.

The rearrangement joins TRBV27 to TRBJ1-2; 8 nucleotides line up with TRBD1. The CDR3 spans 15 residues. Germline V gene data show CDR1 as MNHEY and CDR2 as SMNVEV (reference sequence). With V trimmed by 5 bases and J by 6 bases, 11 bases remained unmatched. DNA for the CDR3: TGTGCCAGCAGTCCCTTGAGGGACAGGATTCATGGCTACACCTTC. This gives the protein CASSPLRDRIHGYTF.

This chain connects TRBV12-3 or TRBV12-4 to TRBJ2-5; the D is unclear. The CDR3 runs 13 residues. With 5 bases removed from V and 11 bases from J, the gap between germline ends came to 18 bases. The DNA of the CDR3 is TGTGCCAGCAGTCTCCTCATAACCGATGAGCAGTACTTC. Translated, it gives CASSLLITDEQYF.

This clonotype was picked up a small number of times. This sequence joins TRBV24-1 and TRBJ2-3, with TRBD2 identical over 9 bases. V lost 4 bases, J lost 4 bases, and 11 bases stayed unmatched. Germline values: CDR1 KGHDR, CDR2 SFDVKD. The CDR3 consists of 17 residues. CDR3 coding DNA: TGTGCCACCAGTGACCCTCTGGGACTAGCAGACGCAGATACGCAGTATTTT. Protein product: CATSDPLGLADADTQYF.

The chain joins TRBV5-1 to TRBJ1-1; D ambiguous. The CDR3 is made up of 13 amino acids. Trimming shortened V by 2 bases and J by 1 base, and 6 bases separated the two germline ends. Germline CDR1 reads SGHRS; CDR2 reads YFSETQ. Here the CDR3 DNA reads TGCGCCAGCAGCTTCGAAGGGAACACTGAAGCTTTCTTT. This translates into CASSFEGNTEAFF.

About this clonotype itself: A much larger clone is a single base away; this may be a read error. The V call is TRBV20-1, the J call TRBJ2-5; TRBD2 agrees at 8 bases. This CDR3 has 16 residues. The trim removed 1 base at V and 11 bases at J, leaving 18 bases unmatched. CDR1 and CDR2 (germline): DFQATT, SNEGSKA (reference sequence). The DNA of the CDR3 is TGCAGTGCTAGAGGGTTTCCAGCGGGAGTCTCCAATGAGCAGTACTTC. Its translation is CSARGFPAGVSNEQYF.

This clonotype has at least ten counts. The chain links TRBV7-2 to TRBJ1-1; tentative D call: TRBD1 (6 bases). V was pared by 5 bases and J by 5 bases, with 15 bases between. The CDR3 totals 14 residues. Per germline, CDR1 SGHTA and CDR2 FQGNSA. The CDR3 coding sequence is TGTGCCAGCAGCGAACAGGGAGAATGGACTGAAGCTTTCTTT. Its protein is CASSEQGEWTEAFF.

The chain employs TRBV5-1 and TRBJ1-1; 9 bases are shared with TRBD1. The CDR3 spans 16 residues. Unmatched junction bases numbered 9, after V lost 4 bases and J lost 2 bases. In germline, CDR1 is SGHRS, CDR2 YFSETQ. For the CDR3, the DNA is TGCGCCAGCAGCCCACGACAGGGGGGGCTTAACACTGAAGCTTTCTTT. Translating it yields CASSPRQGGLNTEAFF.

This clonotype was observed at least ten times. The gene calls are TRBV10-3 and TRBJ1-5; no reliable D call. CDR1 is ENHRY, CDR2 SYGVKD, per germline. CDR3 length: 14 amino acids. V was shortened by 3 bases and J by 0 bases, with 6 bases between the two germline ends. CDR3 protein: CAISDRTSNQPQHF. In DNA form, the CDR3 reads TGTGCCATCAGTGACAGGACTAGCAATCAGCCCCAGCATTTT.

In its sample, this clonotype was seen a few times. One junction end does not reproduce the germline sequence, and a read error may be involved. The chain links TRBV25-1 to TRBJ2-1; D may be TRBD1 (6 bases). CDR3 length: 16 residues. CDR1 is MGHDK and CDR2 is SYGVNS in the germline V gene. This CDR3 reads CACSESARGVSNEQFF. The CDR3 bases are TGTGCCTGCAGTGAAAGTGCCAGGGGTGTCTCCAATGAGCAGTTCTTC.

This sequence joins TRBV7-2 and TRBJ1-5; D is uncertain. CDR1 is SGHTA and CDR2 is FQGNSA in the germline V gene. Trimming took 0 bases from V and 5 from J, leaving 5 bases between them. This CDR3 comprises 13 residues. The CDR3 protein is CASSLAIYQPQHF. CDR3 DNA: TGTGCCAGCAGCTTAGCGATTTATCAGCCCCAGCATTTT. The complete variable domain, with remaining parts taken from reference TRBV7-2 and TRBJ1-5, reads GAGVSQSPSNKVTEKGKDVELRCDPISGHTALYWYRQSLGQGLEFLIYFQGNSAPDKSGLPSDRFSAERTGGSVSTLTIQRTQQEDSAVYLCASSLAIYQPQHFGDGTRLSIL.

Here the CDR3 reads CASSEQLFSYEQYF. DNA for the CDR3: TGTGCCAGCAGTGAACAGCTTTTTTCCTACGAGCAGTACTTC. V is TRBV25-1 and J is TRBJ2-4; D remains ambiguous. The DNA end favors TRBJ2-7, so the J call may be wrong. The CDR3 runs 14 residues. Germline V lookup: CDR1 MGHDK, CDR2 SYGVNS.